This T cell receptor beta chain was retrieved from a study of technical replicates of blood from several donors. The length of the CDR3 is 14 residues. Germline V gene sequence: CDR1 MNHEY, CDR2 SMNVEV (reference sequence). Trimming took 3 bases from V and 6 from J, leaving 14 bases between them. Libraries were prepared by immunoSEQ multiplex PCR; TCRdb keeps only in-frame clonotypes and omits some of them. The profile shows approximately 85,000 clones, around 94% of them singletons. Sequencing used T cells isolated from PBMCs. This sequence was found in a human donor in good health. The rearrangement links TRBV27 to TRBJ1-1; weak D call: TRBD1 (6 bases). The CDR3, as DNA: TGTGCCAGCAGTTTTGGAGGGGGGGGTGCTGAAGCTTTCTTT. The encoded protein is CASSFGGGGAEAFF.